Following are 15 T cell receptor beta chains from one sample sequenced in a study of cytotoxic CD8 clonotypes in ibrutinib-treated CLL. Clones were sequenced by immunoSEQ multiplex PCR, and TCRdb holds only the in-frame ones, with some missing. The top ten hold about half of the sample, which has about 24,000 clones, 70% to 75% seen once. Here the sequenced sample was PBMCs, taken after 12 months of ibrutinib treatment. Receptor source: a human donor with chronic lymphocytic leukemia.

This chain uses TRBV5-1 with TRBJ2-3; D call uncertain. There are 13 residues in the CDR3. CDR1 is SGHRS, CDR2 YFSETQ, per germline. Trimming stripped 1 base from V and 1 base from J, with 4 bases between. The CDR3 nucleotides read TGCGCCAGCAGCTTGAGCGGCACAGATACGCAGTATTTT. The encoded protein is CASSLSGTDTQYF.

The rearrangement links TRBV6-5 to TRBJ1-2; D uncertain. This CDR3 has 15 residues. The germline V gene has CDR1 MNHEY and CDR2 SVGAGI. V dropped 2 bases and J dropped 3 bases, with 13 bases sitting between them. The CDR3 protein is CASSYGGRMDYGYTF. The DNA for the CDR3 is TGTGCCAGCAGTTACGGTGGCAGAATGGACTATGGCTACACCTTC.

The J gene is TRBJ2-3, the V gene TRBV11-2, with 11 bases fitting TRBD2. The V gene end was trimmed by 5 bases and the J gene end by 3 bases; junction bases not matched to a gene: 7. CDR1 and CDR2 from the germline V gene are SGHAT and FQNNGV. The CDR3 runs to 16 residues. Written as DNA, the CDR3 is TGTGCCAGCAGCCCAGTCCTAGCGGGGGGTACAGATACGCAGTATTTT. Encoded protein: CASSPVLAGGTDTQYF. Drawing the rest from reference TRBV11-2 and TRBJ2-3, the complete variable domain is EAGVAQSPRYKIIEKRQSVAFWCNPISGHATLYWYQQILGQGPKLLIQFQNNGVVDDSQLPKDRFSAERLKGVDSTLKIQPAKLEDSAVYLCASSPVLAGGTDTQYFGPGTRLTVL.

J is TRBJ2-3 and V is TRBV27; D might be TRBD2 (6 bases). The CDR3 extends over 18 amino acids. V dropped 5 bases and J dropped 1 base, with 22 bases sitting between them. Germline V gene lookup returns CDR1 MNHEY and CDR2 SMNVEV (reference sequence). The CDR3 sequence is CASSPLSGTVSGTDTQYF. The CDR3 bases are TGTGCCAGCAGTCCGCTTTCGGGGACTGTTTCGGGCACAGATACGCAGTATTTT.

CDR3 DNA sequence: TGCGCCAGCAGCTCTGGCGGGGCGAACACCGGGGAGCTGTTTTTT. This codes for CASSSGGANTGELFF. The V call is TRBV5-1, the J call TRBJ2-2, with D tentatively TRBD2 (6 bases). The germline CDR1 and CDR2 sequences are SGHRS and YFSETQ. V was cut by 3 bases and J by 0 bases, with 9 bases left in between. CDR3 length: 15 residues.

This chain uses TRBV7-3 with TRBJ2-3; 11 bases agree with TRBD2. CDR1 is SGHTA and CDR2 is FQGTGA in the germline V gene. The CDR3 contains 15 residues. Trimming cost V 5 bases and J 3 bases; bases outside gene matches: 4. The CDR3 DNA follows: TGTGCCAGCAGCCCGACTAGCGGGGTTACAGATACGCAGTATTTT. It is translated as CASSPTSGVTDTQYF.

DNA for the CDR3: TGTGCCAGCAGCCCGATACGGGGCGGTCAAGAGACCCAGTACTTC. Its translation is CASSPIRGGQETQYF. This chain links TRBV5-6 with TRBJ2-5, with D possibly called TRBD1 or TRBD2 (5 bases each). In germline, CDR1 is SGHDT, CDR2 YYEEEE. V lost 4 bases and J lost 2, with 15 bases in between. The CDR3 is 15 amino acids. Looking up the rest from reference TRBV5-6 and TRBJ2-5 gives the full variable domain: DAGVTQSPTHLIKTRGQQVTLRCSPKSGHDTVSWYQQALGQGPQFIFQYYEEEERQRGNFPDRFSGHQFPNYSSELNVNALLLGDSALYLCASSPIRGGQETQYFGPGTRLLVL.

This clone was found a few times. The V and J genes are TRBV4-1 and TRBJ1-1; no clear D gene. Deletions cut 1 base from V and 2 bases from J, with 11 bases between. CDR1 is MGHRA and CDR2 is YSYEKL in the germline V gene. CDR3 length: 15 residues. In nucleotides, the CDR3 is TGCGCCAGCAGCCAAGGTATAGCCACTAACACTGAAGCTTTCTTT. Translation: CASSQGIATNTEAFF.

This chain connects TRBV19 to TRBJ1-2; no clear D. Germline assignment: CDR1 LNHDA and CDR2 SQIVND (reference sequence). The V end lost 7 bases, the J end lost 3 bases, and 9 bases lay between the germline ends. There are 12 residues in the CDR3. The CDR3 region is CASTNKDYGYTF. CDR3 DNA sequence: TGTGCCAGTACCAATAAAGACTATGGCTACACCTTC.

The chain recombines TRBV5-1 with TRBJ1-2, with D unclear. Germline V lookup: CDR1 SGHRS, CDR2 YFSETQ. Between the trimmed V and J ends, which lost 4 bases and 0 bases, there was a span of 10 bases. The CDR3 has 14 residues. The DNA for the CDR3 is TGCGCCAGCAGCCAGGCGGTATCTAACTATGGCTACACCTTC. Protein: CASSQAVSNYGYTF.

Note on this clone: Compared with germline, one end of the junction differs, possibly owing to a read error. CDR3 loop: CASSPSTASNTEAFF. The DNA of the CDR3 is TGTGCTAGCAGCCCATCGACAGCTTCGAACACTGAAGCTTTCTTT. The gene calls are TRBV7-7 and TRBJ1-1, with D tentatively TRBD1 (5 bases). Germline V gives CDR1 SSHAT, CDR2 FNYEAQ (reference sequence). The length of the CDR3 is 15 residues.

This clone was detected only a few times. The chain employs TRBV19 and TRBJ1-5, with D tentatively TRBD1 (5 bases). The CDR3 covers 15 residues. CDR1 and CDR2 (germline): LNHDA, SQIVND (reference sequence). The V end lost 7 bases, the J end lost 1 base, and 14 bases lay between the germline ends. The CDR3 protein is CASNNWGGSNQPQHF. CDR3 nucleotide sequence: TGTGCCAGTAATAACTGGGGCGGAAGCAATCAGCCCCAGCATTTT.

This clone showed up just once. V is TRBV11-2 and J is TRBJ2-5; the D gene is possibly TRBD1 (6 bases). Germline lookup yields CDR1 SGHAT and CDR2 FQNNGV. V lost 5 bases and J 5 bases, leaving 18 bases between the germline ends. The CDR3 loop spans 15 amino acids. In DNA, the CDR3 is TGTGCCAGCAGCAAGGACAGACCCTCTAGGGAGACCCAGTACTTC. Amino acids: CASSKDRPSRETQYF.

The CDR3 region is CATRQGTREKLFF. The DNA for the CDR3 is TGTGCCACCAGACAGGGTACGAGGGAAAAACTGTTTTTT. This chain joins TRBV15 and TRBJ1-4; D possibly corresponds to TRBD1 (6 bases). V was pared by 6 bases and J by 8 bases, with 13 bases between. The CDR3 extends over 13 amino acids. Germline loops: CDR1 LNHNV, CDR2 YYDKDF (reference sequence).

The genes are TRBV7-9 and TRBJ2-3; 10 bases are shared with TRBD2. Germline CDR1 reads SEHNR; CDR2 reads FQNEAQ (reference sequence). The CDR3 is 15 residues long. J lost 0 bases, V lost 5 bases, and 2 bases had no gene match. CDR3 loop: CASSALAGSTDTQYF. DNA of the CDR3: TGTGCCAGCAGCGCACTAGCGGGGAGCACAGATACGCAGTATTTT. The complete variable domain, with remaining parts taken from reference TRBV7-9 and TRBJ2-3, reads DTGVSQNPRHKITKRGQNVTFRCDPISEHNRLYWYRQTLGQGPEFLTYFQNEAQLEKSRLLSDRFSAERPKGSFSTLEIQRTEQGDSAMYLCASSALAGSTDTQYFGPGTRLTVL.